These 32 T cell receptor beta chains were sequenced from one sample in a study of cytomegalovirus exposure and HLA in healthy donors. The PCR made use of 60 Vbeta and 13 Jbeta primers. The assay was immunoSEQ multiplex PCR, and TCRdb's table has in-frame clones only and misses some. This sample has approximately 200,000 clones, with about 77% found just once. Sequencing used PBMCs. The receptors were gathered from a young man in good health and CMV-seropositive.

The V gene is TRBV7-9, the J gene TRBJ1-1; D is perhaps TRBD1 (6 bases). Trimming removed 6 bases from V and 0 bases from J, with 11 bases in between. CDR3 length: 14 residues. Germline V lookup: CDR1 SEHNR, CDR2 FQNEAQ (reference sequence). Here the CDR3 DNA reads TGTGCCAGCAGGACAGGAACTATGAACACTGAAGCTTTCTTT. It encodes CASRTGTMNTEAFF.

The CDR3 region has the DNA TGTGCCAGCAGCTCCCGGGGACAGGGGGCAAATGAGCAGTTCTTC. It encodes CASSSRGQGANEQFF. The chain is built from TRBV9 and TRBJ2-1; 12 bases map to TRBD1. The length of the CDR3 is 15 residues. V shed 4 bases and J 7 bases; nucleotides not matched to a gene: 6. Germline V CDR1 and CDR2: SGDLS, YYNGEE.

The chain has TRBV6-5 and TRBJ2-7, with a tentative D call TRBD1 (5 bases). Germline V gene lookup returns CDR1 MNHEY and CDR2 SVGAGI. Trimming took off 7 bases at V and 3 bases at J, with 13 bases between the two ends. The CDR3 has 13 amino acids. Written as DNA, the CDR3 is TGTGCCAGCAACGGACATGATCACTACGAGCAGTACTTC. Its protein product is CASNGHDHYEQYF.

The chain recombines TRBV27 with TRBJ1-5; D is ambiguous. CDR3 length: 14 residues. V dropped 5 bases and J dropped 5 bases, with 13 bases sitting between them. Germline values: CDR1 MNHEY, CDR2 SMNVEV (reference sequence). The CDR3 nucleotides read TGTGCCAGCAGTCAAGACCGGAGATATCAGCCCCAGCATTTT. It translates to CASSQDRRYQPQHF.

Comments on this clone: The same CDR3 can be traced to other DNA sequences in this sample. The gene calls are TRBV5-1 and TRBJ2-3; TRBD2 agrees at 9 bases. Trimming removed 3 bases from V and 1 base from J; junction bases left unmatched: 0. The CDR3 is 14 residues long. Germline CDR1 and CDR2: SGHRS and YFSETQ. The CDR3 sequence is CASSSSGGTDTQYF. The CDR3 DNA follows: TGCGCCAGCAGCTCTAGCGGGGGCACAGATACGCAGTATTTT.

The chain combines TRBV4-1 with TRBJ2-7, with 8 positions matching TRBD1. Germline trimming cut 3 bases from V and 6 bases from J; bases unmatched to any gene: 10. This CDR3 comprises 15 residues. Germline values: CDR1 MGHRA, CDR2 YSYEKL. CDR3 loop: CASSQSRSGTGEQYF. Written as DNA, the CDR3 is TGCGCCAGCAGCCAGTCTCGGTCCGGGACAGGCGAGCAGTACTTC.

The genes are TRBV6-1 and TRBJ1-4; no definite D call. In germline, CDR1 is MNHNS, CDR2 SASEGT. Trimming cost V 7 bases and J 0 bases, with 12 bases left between them. CDR3 size: 15 residues. The CDR3: CASNGGPATNEKLFF. The CDR3 DNA is TGTGCCAGCAACGGTGGTCCCGCAACTAATGAAAAACTGTTTTTT.

This clone has only one observation. In nucleotides, the CDR3 is TGTGCCAGCAGCTCTACTAGCGGGGGGGCAGGTGAGACCCAGTACTTC. As protein: CASSSTSGGAGETQYF. This sequence joins TRBV11-2 and TRBJ2-5, with 13 bases identical to TRBD2. CDR1 is SGHAT and CDR2 is FQNNGV in the germline V gene. The junction had 7 bases not matched to a gene; V was cut back by 4 bases and J by 5 bases. The CDR3 runs 16 residues.

This clone was counted a single time. CDR3 in DNA: TGTGCCAGCAGGCCCCTTACCGGGACACCCGAGGTGGGTGAGCAGTTCTTC. Its translation: CASRPLTGTPEVGEQFF. The chain links TRBV2 to TRBJ2-1; maybe TRBD1 (6 bases). The CDR3 loop spans 17 amino acids. Trimming stripped 6 bases from V and 9 bases from J, with 27 bases between. Germline CDR1 and CDR2: SNHLY and FYNNEI.

This clone occurred once. The CDR3 region has the DNA TGTGCCAGCACCTCCGGGGAGCCCCAGCATTTT. It encodes CASTSGEPQHF. The chain links TRBV2 to TRBJ1-5; D gene ambiguous. Per the germline V gene, CDR1 is SNHLY and CDR2 is FYNNEI. Trimming shortened V by 7 bases and J by 8 bases, and 9 bases separated the two germline ends. CDR3 length: 11 residues.

The gene calls are TRBV7-3 and TRBJ2-2; 9 bases match TRBD2. After removal of 5 bases from V and 5 bases from J, the junction contained 9 bases not matched to a gene. Germline assignment: CDR1 SGHTA and CDR2 FQGTGA. The CDR3 loop spans 16 amino acids. The CDR3 DNA reads TGTGCCAGCAGCCTAGGGGCGGGAGGGCCGACCGGGGAGCTGTTTTTT. Its translation: CASSLGAGGPTGELFF.

The chain links TRBV6-5 to TRBJ2-7; the match to TRBD1 covers 9 bases. This CDR3 is 15 amino acids long. Per germline, CDR1 MNHEY and CDR2 SVGAGI. V was clipped by 2 bases and J by 5 bases; unmatched bases: 7. CDR3 sequence (DNA): TGTGCCAGCAGTTACCTTGGGACAGGGAACGACGAGCAGTACTTC. This sequence encodes CASSYLGTGNDEQYF.

The rearrangement links TRBV29-1 to TRBJ1-1; 12 bases line up with TRBD1. The CDR3 sequence is 13 residues long. Germline V gene sequence: CDR1 SQVTM, CDR2 ANQGSEA. V lost 8 bases and J lost 3; bases outside the gene matches: 4. CDR3 amino acids: CSTWDRGHTEAFF. The CDR3 DNA follows: TGCAGCACTTGGGACAGGGGGCACACTGAAGCTTTCTTT.

The rearrangement uses TRBV18 and TRBJ1-3; 11 positions agree with TRBD1. The CDR3 consists of 16 residues. Germline lookup yields CDR1 KGHSH and CDR2 LQKENI. Unmatched junction bases numbered 3, after V lost 3 bases and J lost 2 bases. The CDR3 is CASSPTGQGAGNTIYF. In nucleotides, the CDR3 is TGTGCCAGCTCACCTACGGGACAGGGGGCTGGAAACACCATATATTTT.

The V gene is TRBV7-2, the J gene TRBJ1-3; D is possibly TRBD1 (5 bases). V shed 5 bases and J shed 5 bases, with 10 bases lying between them. CDR1 is SGHTA and CDR2 is FQGNSA in the germline V gene. This CDR3 region has 13 residues. The CDR3 coding sequence is TGTGCCAGCAGCCCAGGGTTCAGAAACACCATATATTTT. It encodes CASSPGFRNTIYF.

The rearrangement uses TRBV7-2 and TRBJ2-7, with TRBD2 matching 8 bases. Germline V CDR1 and CDR2: SGHTA, FQGNSA. J lost 0 bases, V lost 2 bases, and 6 bases had no gene match. The CDR3 is made up of 16 amino acids. The CDR3: CASSLYSGVSSYEQYF. CDR3 DNA: TGTGCCAGCAGCTTATATAGCGGGGTAAGCTCCTACGAGCAGTACTTC.

V usage is TRBV5-6 and J usage is TRBJ1-1; 7 bases fit TRBD1. Germline V CDR1 and CDR2: SGHDT, YYEEEE. J gave up 2 bases and V 2 bases, and 3 bases lay outside the gene matches. CDR3 length: 14 amino acids. The CDR3 sequence is CASSFGQANTEAFF. Written as DNA, the CDR3 is TGTGCCAGCAGCTTTGGACAGGCTAACACTGAAGCTTTCTTT. The whole variable domain, filled in from reference TRBV5-6 and TRBJ1-1, reads DAGVTQSPTHLIKTRGQQVTLRCSPKSGHDTVSWYQQALGQGPQFIFQYYEEEERQRGNFPDRFSGHQFPNYSSELNVNALLLGDSALYLCASSFGQANTEAFFGQGTRLTVV.

This chain links TRBV11-2 with TRBJ2-7, with 7 bases fitting TRBD2. CDR3 length: 17 residues. CDR1 is SGHAT, CDR2 FQNNGV, per germline. V trimming: 0 bases; J trimming: 5 bases; junction bases outside the gene matches: 13. CDR3 sequence: CASSLEGGGRGAHEQYF. The CDR3 DNA is TGTGCCAGCAGCTTAGAGGGCGGGGGTCGGGGTGCCCACGAGCAGTACTTC.

The chain combines TRBV6-5 with TRBJ2-1; TRBD2 matches 11 bases. CDR3 size: 15 residues. The V segment lost 4 bases and the J segment 4 bases; nucleotides outside the gene matches: 3. Looked up from germline, CDR1 is MNHEY and CDR2 is SVGAGI. CDR3 amino acids: CASSSSGGPYNEQFF. CDR3 DNA sequence: TGTGCCAGCAGTTCTAGCGGGGGGCCGTACAATGAGCAGTTCTTC.

The chain joins TRBV4-1 to TRBJ2-3; 7 nucleotides align to TRBD2. CDR1 is MGHRA, CDR2 YSYEKL, per germline. V shed 3 bases, J shed 4 bases, and the junction held 19 bases outside the gene matches. The length of the CDR3 is 19 residues. The CDR3 protein is CASSHNPRAGDLFSDTQYF. The CDR3 region has the DNA TGCGCCAGCAGCCACAATCCGAGGGCGGGGGATTTATTTTCAGATACGCAGTATTTT.

This clone appeared a few times. The CDR3 protein is CASSDPLQGQDEAFF. The CDR3 DNA follows: TGTGCCAGCAGTGACCCACTTCAAGGACAGGATGAAGCTTTCTTT. This chain links TRBV6-1 with TRBJ1-1, with 7 positions matching TRBD1. This CDR3 contains 15 residues. Germline lookup yields CDR1 MNHNS and CDR2 SASEGT. Unmatched junction bases numbered 11, after V lost 3 bases and J lost 7 bases.

This clone was recorded only once. This rearrangement joins TRBV11-1 to TRBJ2-7; TRBD1 agrees at 7 bases. Germline V gene lookup returns CDR1 SGHAT and CDR2 FQDESV (reference sequence). The V gene end was trimmed by 7 bases and the J gene end by 10 bases; junction bases not matched to a gene: 13. This CDR3 contains 13 residues. For the CDR3, the DNA is TGTGCCAGCACTCTCCGACAGGGTGGCGAACAGTACTTC. Residues: CASTLRQGGEQYF.

The V and J genes are TRBV28 and TRBJ2-1; 7 bases line up with TRBD2. Per germline, CDR1 MDHEN and CDR2 SYDVKM. The CDR3 loop spans 15 amino acids. V shed 5 bases and J 8 bases; nucleotides not matched to a gene: 12. Here the CDR3 reads CASSPHGGGPDEQFF. CDR3 nucleotide sequence: TGTGCCAGCAGTCCCCATGGGGGAGGGCCGGATGAGCAGTTCTTC.

The CDR3 DNA is TGTGCCAGCAGCTTAAGGCAGGACACCGGGGAGCTGTTTTTT. Translation: CASSLRQDTGELFF. The chain recombines TRBV7-2 with TRBJ2-2; D unresolved. The V gene lost 2 bases and the J gene lost 3 bases, with 7 bases spanning the gap. The V gene's germline CDR1 is SGHTA and CDR2 FQGNSA. The length of the CDR3 is 14 residues.

V gene TRBV4-3 combines with J gene TRBJ1-2, with TRBD1 identical over 7 bases. Germline-derived CDR1 and CDR2 are LGHNA and YSLEER. V was clipped by 4 bases and J by 8 bases; unmatched bases: 13. CDR3 length: 15 residues. The chain's CDR3 is CASSLTTQGGGGYTF. CDR3 coding DNA: TGCGCCAGCAGCCTTACTACCCAGGGGGGCGGGGGCTACACCTTC.

The chain couples TRBV7-8 to TRBJ1-1; 9 bases match TRBD1. The V segment lost 5 bases and the J segment 2 bases; nucleotides outside the gene matches: 3. This CDR3 is 14 amino acids long. Germline V lookup: CDR1 SGHVS, CDR2 FQNEAQ. The CDR3 spells CASSPGQGNTEAFF. The CDR3 DNA sequence: TGTGCCAGCAGCCCGGGACAGGGAAACACTGAAGCTTTCTTT.

The chain joins TRBV30 to TRBJ1-2; no firm D call. Germline assignment: CDR1 GTSNPN and CDR2 SVGIG (reference sequence). This CDR3 contains 13 residues. The ends were cut back, 0 bases at V and 1 base at J, with 6 bases in the middle. CDR3 protein: CAWSVGLNYGYTF. The CDR3 nucleotides are TGTGCCTGGAGTGTAGGACTTAACTATGGCTACACCTTC.

This clone has a single count. The chain uses TRBV7-9 and TRBJ2-3, with TRBD1 matching over 10 bases. This CDR3 has 14 amino acids. Germline CDR1 is SEHNR and CDR2 is FQNEAQ (reference sequence). V was clipped by 5 bases and J by 4 bases; unmatched bases: 3. The CDR3 is CASSGGTGADTQYF. CDR3 DNA: TGTGCCAGCAGCGGAGGGACAGGGGCAGATACGCAGTATTTT.

This chain uses TRBV19 with TRBJ2-2; possible D gene TRBD2, 5 bases. The CDR3 spans 12 residues. Per germline, CDR1 LNHDA and CDR2 SQIVND (reference sequence). Between the trimmed V and J ends, which lost 7 bases and 5 bases, there was a span of 8 bases. CDR3 sequence reads: CASTPGTGELFF. In DNA, the CDR3 is TGTGCCAGTACTCCGGGGACCGGGGAGCTGTTTTTT.

This rearrangement joins TRBV19 to TRBJ1-2, with TRBD1 matching over 10 bases. The CDR3 runs 15 residues. From germline, CDR1 is LNHDA and CDR2 SQIVND (reference sequence). Unmatched junction bases numbered 8, after V lost 6 bases and J lost 4 bases. Written as DNA, the CDR3 is TGTGCCAGTAGAGAGACAGGGGGCAAAGGCTATGGCTACACCTTC. The encoded protein is CASRETGGKGYGYTF.

The genes are TRBV6-4 and TRBJ2-4; D is possibly TRBD2 (5 bases). The CDR3 covers 14 residues. Germline values: CDR1 MRHNA, CDR2 SNTAGT. The V end lost 5 bases, the J end lost 0 bases, and 8 bases lay between the germline ends. The CDR3 DNA reads as TGTGCCAGCAGTTTAGGACTAGCCAAAAACATTCAGTACTTC. Its translation: CASSLGLAKNIQYF.

V and J are TRBV30 and TRBJ2-5; 12 positions agree with TRBD2. Losses at the gene ends were 2 bases for V and 5 bases for J; bases not matched to a gene: 6. Germline V gene data show CDR1 as GTSNPN and CDR2 as SVGIG (reference sequence). This CDR3 contains 15 residues. The CDR3 region is CAWSPGLAGSETQYF. The CDR3 coding sequence is TGTGCCTGGAGTCCCGGACTAGCGGGGTCGGAGACCCAGTACTTC.